Below are 27 T cell receptor beta chains sequenced from a single sample in a study of T cells in Graves' hyperthyroidism and ophthalmopathy. The source material, RNA transcripts, was used to amplify TCR beta CDR3 regions. During a first-round RT-PCR of the TCR CDR3, the HTBI primer set was used. A single record per CDR3 protein comes from TCRdb applying MiXCR to the multiplex PCR reads. The table has about 300,000 distinct CDR3 sequences, less than 20% seen once. Material: blood. The receptors were sampled from a man aged 50-59 years with Graves' ophthalmopathy.

The J gene is TRBJ2-7, the V gene TRBV12-3 or TRBV12-4; D uncertain. This CDR3 spans 14 amino acids. Trimming took off 5 bases at V and 0 bases at J, with 11 bases between the two ends. CDR3 nucleotides: TGTGCCAGCAGTCAAGGTGACATCTCCTACGAGCAGTACTTC. Translated, it gives CASSQGDISYEQYF.

A single count supports this clonotype. This chain uses TRBV4-1 with TRBJ2-1; TRBD2 aligns across 7 bases. The V gene's germline CDR1 is MGHRA and CDR2 YSYEKL. The CDR3 is 16 amino acids. V was clipped by 2 bases and J by 0 bases; unmatched bases: 4. The chain's CDR3 is CASSQPTSASYNEQFF. The CDR3 DNA is TGCGCCAGCAGCCAACCCACTAGCGCCTCCTACAATGAGCAGTTCTTC.

This clonotype was seen many times. This sequence joins TRBV6-1 and TRBJ2-3, with 14 bases aligning to TRBD2. CDR1 and CDR2 (germline): MNHNS, SASEGT. The CDR3 has 15 amino acids. The ends lost 6 bases at V and 3 bases at J; junction bases unmatched: 2. CDR3 residues: CASRRTSGGTDTQYF. The CDR3 nucleotides read TGTGCCAGCAGAAGGACTAGCGGGGGGACAGATACGCAGTATTTT.

The chain is built from TRBV12-3 or TRBV12-4 and TRBJ1-2; D is unclear. V was pared by 3 bases and J by 4 bases, with 6 bases between. CDR3 length equals 12 residues. The CDR3 DNA reads TGTGCCAGCAGTTTTGGAGGCTATGGCTACACCTTC. This gives the protein CASSFGGYGYTF.

Comment on this clonotype: At one boundary the junction diverges from the germline segment, which might be a read error. The chain combines TRBV20-1 with TRBJ1-2; D remains ambiguous. The CDR3 is 13 residues long. Germline CDR1 DFQATT, CDR2 SNEGSKA (reference sequence). The CDR3 DNA reads TGCAGTGCTAGGTCCACTACTAACTATGGCCACACCTTC. Protein: CSARSTTNYGHTF.

The chain links TRBV24-1 to TRBJ2-7; D is ambiguous. Germline V gives CDR1 KGHDR, CDR2 SFDVKD. V shed 9 bases and J shed 6 bases, with 20 bases lying between them. The CDR3 has 14 residues. CDR3 loop: CATLIPVHIVEQYF. Written as DNA, the CDR3 is TGTGCCACCTTAATCCCGGTCCATATTGTCGAGCAGTACTTC.

In this sample, this clonotype turned up many times. V and J are TRBV2 and TRBJ1-5, with TRBD1 as a possible D gene (5 bases). This CDR3 region has 13 residues. In germline, CDR1 is SNHLY, CDR2 FYNNEI. Trimming stripped 8 bases from V and 9 bases from J, with 17 bases between. The CDR3 is CASYTGGEGPQHF. CDR3 nucleotide sequence: TGTGCCAGCTATACAGGCGGTGAGGGGCCCCAGCATTTT.

This clonotype was detected a few times. The chain uses TRBV15 and TRBJ2-3; D remains unclear. Germline values: CDR1 LNHNV, CDR2 YYDKDF (reference sequence). This CDR3 contains 13 residues. V was shortened by 0 bases and J by 6 bases, with 7 bases between the two germline ends. In DNA form, the CDR3 reads TGTGCCACCAGCAGAGATCCGCCGGATACGCAGTATTTT. Translating gives CATSRDPPDTQYF.

The genes are TRBV29-1 and TRBJ2-7; 7 bases line up with TRBD2. The V segment lost 6 bases and the J segment 6 bases; nucleotides outside the gene matches: 5. The CDR3 spans 11 residues. From germline, CDR1 is SQVTM and CDR2 ANQGSEA. As DNA, the CDR3 is TGCAGCGTCGGGGAGGGCTTCGAGCAGTACTTC. Protein product: CSVGEGFEQYF.

This clonotype was observed many times. The chain employs TRBV7-8 and TRBJ2-3; possible D gene TRBD1, 6 bases. CDR3 length: 16 residues. The ends were cut back, 5 bases at V and 0 bases at J, with 15 bases in the middle. Germline CDR1 is SGHVS and CDR2 is FQNEAQ. The CDR3 nucleotides are TGTGCCAGCAGCCACGACAGGTTCTCTAGCACAGATACGCAGTATTTT. The encoded protein is CASSHDRFSSTDTQYF.

V and J are TRBV5-1 and TRBJ2-3; tentatively, D is TRBD2 (6 bases). This CDR3 contains 15 residues. V was trimmed by 0 bases and J by 4 bases, leaving 12 bases between them. Germline lookup yields CDR1 SGHRS and CDR2 YFSETQ. CDR3 protein: CASSLARLVSDTQYF. DNA of the CDR3: TGCGCCAGCAGCTTGGCCAGACTAGTATCAGATACGCAGTATTTT.

The chain employs TRBV14 and TRBJ1-3, with D unclear. The CDR3 extends over 16 amino acids. Per the germline V gene, CDR1 is SGHDN and CDR2 is FVKESK. The V end lost 3 bases, the J end lost 5 bases, and 17 bases lay between the germline ends. The CDR3 region is CASSHWASGNRNTIYF. Here the CDR3 DNA reads TGTGCCAGCAGCCATTGGGCCTCGGGTAATCGAAACACCATATATTTT.

This clonotype occurred a few times. This chain connects TRBV20-1 to TRBJ2-1; TRBD2 aligns across 12 bases. This CDR3 contains 15 residues. CDR1 is DFQATT, CDR2 SNEGSKA, per germline (reference sequence). V dropped 3 bases and J dropped 9; count of bases not matched to a gene: 9. This chain's CDR3 is CSASLLAGGRAEQFF. CDR3 nucleotide sequence: TGCAGTGCTAGCTTACTAGCGGGAGGAAGGGCTGAGCAGTTCTTC.

This clonotype was observed at least ten times. This chain joins TRBV20-1 and TRBJ2-1; 8 bases line up with TRBD1. There are 19 residues in the CDR3. Germline assignment: CDR1 DFQATT and CDR2 SNEGSKA (reference sequence). J gave up 4 bases and V 2 bases, and 19 bases lay outside the gene matches. The CDR3 nucleotides read TGCAGTGCTAGAACAGTCGGACAGGGCCGGTCAAAAGGTTACAATGAGCAGTTCTTC. Translated, it gives CSARTVGQGRSKGYNEQFF.

The chain joins TRBV5-6 to TRBJ2-1, with TRBD2 identical over 11 bases. The CDR3 loop spans 17 amino acids. V was pared by 1 base and J by 7 bases, with 10 bases of the junction left unmatched. Germline loops: CDR1 SGHDT, CDR2 YYEEEE. The CDR3 region is CASSLLLAGGPVNEQFF. CDR3 nucleotide sequence: TGTGCCAGCAGCTTGTTATTAGCGGGAGGGCCTGTGAATGAGCAGTTCTTC.

This clonotype was picked up many times. The chain joins TRBV30 to TRBJ1-4, with D unclear. The germline V gene has CDR1 GTSNPN and CDR2 SVGIG (reference sequence). V was clipped by 0 bases and J by 8 bases, with 7 bases between them. CDR3 length: 12 residues. The chain's CDR3 is CAWSVPGEKLFF. The CDR3 region has the DNA TGTGCCTGGAGTGTACCGGGCGAAAAACTGTTTTTT.

This clonotype has at least ten counts. J is TRBJ2-3 and V is TRBV20-1, with 7 bases that match TRBD2. V was clipped by 4 bases and J by 0 bases; unmatched bases: 7. Germline lookup yields CDR1 DFQATT and CDR2 SNEGSKA (reference sequence). This CDR3 region has 15 residues. The CDR3 is CSAIGISGSTDTQYF. CDR3 nucleotide sequence: TGCAGTGCTATAGGGATTAGCGGGAGCACAGATACGCAGTATTTT.

This clonotype was detected ten times or more. The genes are TRBV7-2 and TRBJ2-7; TRBD2 matches at 9 bases. V was clipped by 4 bases and J by 4 bases; unmatched bases: 5. The length of the CDR3 is 14 residues. CDR1 is SGHTA and CDR2 is FQGNSA in the germline V gene. CDR3 sequence reads: CASSSTSGPYEQYF. The CDR3 DNA is TGTGCCAGCAGCTCGACTAGCGGACCATACGAGCAGTACTTC.

This clonotype occurred many times. The CDR3 sequence: CASSLGPSGFDEQYF. Written as DNA, the CDR3 is TGTGCCAGCAGTTTAGGTCCTAGCGGGTTTGACGAGCAGTACTTC. The chain couples TRBV27 to TRBJ2-7, with TRBD2 identical over 8 bases. The trim removed 2 bases at V and 5 bases at J, leaving 8 bases unmatched. Germline V gives CDR1 MNHEY, CDR2 SMNVEV (reference sequence). The CDR3 loop spans 15 amino acids.

The V gene is TRBV19, the J gene TRBJ2-2; 7 bases line up with TRBD2. This CDR3 spans 14 amino acids. Trimming at V came to 4 bases and at J to 6 bases, leaving 5 bases not matched to a gene. CDR1 is LNHDA and CDR2 is SQIVND in the germline V gene (reference sequence). DNA for the CDR3: TGTGCCAGTAGTAATGGACGGGAGGCCGGGGAGCTGTTTTTT. This translates into CASSNGREAGELFF.

This clonotype came up a few times. The rearrangement uses TRBV28 and TRBJ2-1; D is uncertain. The germline V and J ends were trimmed by 8 bases and 7 bases, with 9 bases remaining between them. There are 11 residues in the CDR3. Looked up from germline, CDR1 is MDHEN and CDR2 is SYDVKM. The DNA of the CDR3 is TGTGCCAGCTCCTGGGTGAATGAGCAGTTCTTC. Amino acid sequence: CASSWVNEQFF.

As to this clonotype: It may be a read error: a sequence one base away is much more abundant. The chain links TRBV6-1 to TRBJ2-1; a possible D gene is TRBD2 (7 bases). The germline gives CDR1 MNHNS, CDR2 SASEGT. V was pared by 10 bases and J by 10 bases, with 23 bases between. CDR3 length: 14 amino acids. CDR3: CATARWGGGSEQFF. The CDR3 nucleotides read TGTGCCACCGCCCGGTGGGGAGGGGGATCGGAGCAGTTCTTC.

This chain connects TRBV19 to TRBJ2-7; the match to TRBD1 covers 9 bases. This CDR3 has 13 residues. Unmatched junction bases numbered 10, after V lost 10 bases and J lost 6 bases. Germline lookup yields CDR1 LNHDA and CDR2 SQIVND (reference sequence). The CDR3 nucleotides are TGTGCCACCAGGGACAGGGCGAGGATCGAGCAGTACTTC. It specifies CATRDRARIEQYF.

The chain recombines TRBV5-1 with TRBJ2-1; 15 bases match TRBD2. CDR1 and CDR2 from the germline V gene are SGHRS and YFSETQ. The V and J ends lost 2 bases and 6 bases, in that order; junction bases with no gene match: 3. The CDR3 totals 16 residues. CDR3 bases: TGCGCCAGCAGCTTAGGGACTAGCGGGAGGTTCAATGAGCAGTTCTTC. This encodes CASSLGTSGRFNEQFF.

This chain joins TRBV3-1 and TRBJ2-7; the D is unclear. This CDR3 comprises 14 residues. Trimming shortened V by 0 bases and J by 4 bases, and 10 bases separated the two germline ends. Per germline, CDR1 LGHDT and CDR2 YNNKEL (reference sequence). CDR3 in DNA: TGTGCCAGCAGCCAAGAACGCCTAGGATACGAGCAGTACTTC. This codes for CASSQERLGYEQYF.

The rearrangement links TRBV6-6 to TRBJ2-3, with 10 bases matching TRBD1. Per the germline V gene, CDR1 is MNHNY and CDR2 is SVGAGI (reference sequence). This CDR3 is 16 amino acids long. The V and J ends lost 0 bases and 5 bases, in that order; junction bases with no gene match: 5. CDR3 residues: CASSYSATGGGDTQYF. The CDR3 DNA is TGTGCCAGCAGTTACTCGGCGACAGGGGGCGGAGATACGCAGTATTTT.

This chain links TRBV20-1 with TRBJ2-2, with D perhaps matching TRBD2 (6 bases). Trimming cost V 3 bases and J 4 bases, with 15 bases left between them. The germline gives CDR1 DFQATT, CDR2 SNEGSKA (reference sequence). The CDR3 has 15 amino acids. The CDR3 DNA reads TGCAGTGCTAGGAGTGGCGGGAAGGGCACCGGGGAGCTGTTTTTT. Its translation is CSARSGGKGTGELFF.